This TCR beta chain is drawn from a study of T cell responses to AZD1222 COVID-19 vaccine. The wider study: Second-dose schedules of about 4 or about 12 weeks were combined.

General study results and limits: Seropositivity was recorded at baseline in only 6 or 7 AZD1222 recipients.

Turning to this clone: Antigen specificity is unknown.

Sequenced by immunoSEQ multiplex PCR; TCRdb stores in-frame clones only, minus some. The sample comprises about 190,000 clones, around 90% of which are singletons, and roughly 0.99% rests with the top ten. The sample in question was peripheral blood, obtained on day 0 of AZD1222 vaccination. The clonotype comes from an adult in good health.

The CDR3 sequence: CASSPHSASTDTQYF. The CDR3 DNA is TGTGCCAGCAGCCCCCATAGCGCTAGCACAGATACGCAGTATTTT. The chain combines TRBV6-2 or TRBV6-3 with TRBJ2-3; TRBD2 might be the D (5 bases). The germline V gene encodes CDR1 MNHEY and CDR2 SVGEGT. This CDR3 is built from 15 residues. V dropped 6 bases and J dropped 0 bases, with 13 bases sitting between them.